A selection of T cell receptor beta chains follows, all from one sample in a study of shared clonotypes between healthy human individuals. Assay used: immunoSEQ multiplex PCR; TCRdb lists only in-frame clones, some missing. The sample lists some 1,400,000 clones, roughly 97% occurring once. The sequencing sample was made of naive CD4+ T cells sorted from blood. These TCRs come from a young man in good health. Each CDR3 is given with its conserved first and last residue. The D gene is left open where the match is weak. Size tells how often a clone was seen (once, few, many) or the class of an expanded clone, and some rows leave it out.

>-|TRBJ2-1|TRBV9|-
CASSVDPGSSYNEQFF
TGTGCCAGCAGCGTAGATCCAGGAAGCTCCTACAATGAGCAGTTCTTC
>-|TRBJ1-1|TRBV9|-
CASSVGVDGYTEAFF
TGTGCCAGCAGCGTAGGGGTCGACGGATACACTGAAGCTTTCTTT
>TRBD1|TRBJ1-1|TRBV9|once
CASSGRQGGIAFF
TGTGCCAGCAGCGGTCGACAGGGGGGAATAGCTTTCTTT
>TRBD1|TRBJ1-1|TRBV19|-
CASRPGQHLMNTEAFF
TGTGCCAGTAGGCCGGGACAGCACTTAATGAACACTGAAGCTTTCTTT
>-|TRBJ2-1|TRBV19|-
CASRLRRDSYNEQFF
TGTGCCAGTAGGCTTCGGCGGGATTCCTACAATGAGCAGTTCTTC
>-|TRBJ2-1|TRBV30|-
CATTGRGQHNEQFF
TGTGCCACTACAGGGCGGGGCCAGCACAATGAGCAGTTCTTC
>TRBD1|TRBJ1-2|TRBV4-1|-
CASSQSPARGRFYGYTF
TGCGCCAGCAGCCAATCACCAGCGAGGGGGCGATTCTATGGCTACACCTTC
>-|TRBJ2-5|TRBV4-1|once
CASSPVRGPLTQYF
TGCGCCAGCAGCCCGGTGCGGGGGCCCTTGACCCAGTACTTC
>TRBD2|TRBJ2-7|TRBV28|-
CASTELLAGNEQYF
TGTGCCAGCACTGAGTTACTAGCGGGGAACGAGCAGTACTTC
>-|TRBJ2-7|TRBV4-3|once
CASSQAPDIYEQYF
TGCGCCAGCAGCCAAGCACCCGACATCTACGAGCAGTACTTC
>TRBD2|TRBJ2-7|TRBV18|once
CASSPQGAGEAYEQYF
TGTGCCAGCTCACCGCAGGGAGCGGGAGAGGCCTACGAGCAGTACTTC